A selection of T cell receptor beta chains follows, all from one sample in a study of regulatory T cells in long-lasting Graves disease. MiXCR, run by TCRdb on the multiplex PCR reads, gives a single entry per CDR3 protein. Of around 500,000 distinct CDR3 sequences detected, approximately 13% appear once; the ten largest clones hold approximately 9.3%. Separately, the same data were catalogued under a study of T cells in Graves' hyperthyroidism and ophthalmopathy.

Specimen: peripheral blood mononuclear cells (PBMCs), collected at new diagnosis, from a patient treated with antithyroid drugs. The source of these receptors is a man aged 30-40 years with Graves disease. CDR3s include the opening cysteine and the closing phenylalanine or tryptophan. The D gene is left open where the match is weak. Part of the rows lack a size; the others show once, few, many or a class for expanded clones.

v_gene	j_gene	abundance	d_gene	CDR3aa	CDR3nt
TRBV19	TRBJ2-1	many	TRBD1	CASSIAGTGRYNEQFF	TGTGCCAGTAGTATAGCCGGGACAGGGAGGTACAATGAGCAGTTCTTC
TRBV24-1	TRBJ2-3	few	TRBD2	CATSDLISGREGTQYF	TGTGCCACCAGTGACCTCATTAGCGGGAGAGAAGGTACGCAGTATTTT
TRBV6-2/TRBV6-3	TRBJ1-6	-	TRBD1	CASRQGTGPSPLHF	TGTGCCAGCAGACAAGGGACAGGGCCTTCACCCCTCCACTTT
TRBV2	TRBJ2-2	many	-	CASSAGTRGGELFF	TGTGCCAGCAGCGCCGGGACCCGGGGCGGGGAGCTGTTTTTT
TRBV27	TRBJ2-3	many	TRBD2	CASSAHTSGSPTDTQYF	TGTGCCAGCAGTGCCCACACTAGCGGGAGTCCGACAGATACGCAGTATTTT
TRBV2	TRBJ1-6	-	-	CASNAQAYNSPLHF	TGTGCCAGCAATGCACAGGCCTATAATTCACCCCTCCACTTT
TRBV10-1	TRBJ1-1	few	-	CASSESPVNTEAFF	TGCGCCAGCAGTGAGTCCCCAGTGAACACTGAAGCTTTCTTT
TRBV5-1	TRBJ2-3	many	TRBD1	CASLPWGQGISTDTQYF	TGCGCCAGCTTACCCTGGGGACAGGGCATTTCCACAGATACGCAGTATTTT
TRBV20-1	TRBJ2-1	few	TRBD2	CSGVDGGSFNEQFF	TGCAGTGGGGTGGACGGCGGGAGCTTCAATGAGCAGTTCTTC
TRBV30	TRBJ2-5	many	-	CAWSMAGIQETQYF	TGTGCCTGGAGTATGGCGGGAATTCAAGAGACCCAGTACTTC
TRBV25-1	TRBJ2-7	many	-	CASSERRGHEQYF	TGTGCCAGCAGTGAAAGAAGGGGCCACGAGCAGTACTTC
TRBV19	TRBJ2-2	-	TRBD1	CTSIRTGVAGELFF	TGTACCAGTATCCGGACAGGGGTGGCCGGGGAGCTGTTTTTT
TRBV24-1	TRBJ2-7	few	TRBD1	CATSEGTGPVQSEQYF	TGTGCCACCAGTGAAGGGACAGGCCCAGTCCAGAGCGAGCAGTACTTC
TRBV12-3/TRBV12-4	TRBJ1-5	-	-	CASRDGLGQPQHF	TGTGCCAGCAGGGATGGATTGGGTCAGCCCCAGCATTTT
TRBV27	TRBJ2-5	-	-	CASSPNPRPQETQYF	TGTGCCAGCAGTCCCAACCCCCGACCTCAAGAGACCCAGTACTTC
TRBV14	TRBJ1-4	many	-	CASSQVGSSLEKLFF	TGTGCCAGCAGCCAAGTCGGTTCCAGTCTGGAAAAACTGTTTTTT
TRBV6-2/TRBV6-3	TRBJ2-1	many	-	CASNPNGVNEQFF	TGTGCCAGCAACCCAAACGGGGTAAATGAGCAGTTCTTC
TRBV6-1	TRBJ2-7	few	TRBD1	CASSPNKYTGTGVYEQYF	TGTGCCAGCAGTCCCAATAAATATACCGGGACAGGGGTCTACGAGCAGTACTTC
TRBV20-1	TRBJ2-2	few	-	CSARDSANTGELFF	TGCAGTGCTAGGGACAGCGCGAACACCGGGGAGCTGTTTTTT
TRBV6-6	TRBJ2-3	many	TRBD2	CASSYSGPAGGRAPDTQYF	TGTGCCAGCAGTTACTCGGGGCCAGCGGGCGGGAGGGCACCAGATACGCAGTATTTT
TRBV24-1	TRBJ2-5	many	-	CATSDSGRGETQYF	TGTGCCACCAGTGATTCGGGTCGGGGAGAGACCCAGTACTTC
TRBV29-1	TRBJ2-3	few	TRBD2	CSVRGGEGGSTDTQYF	TGCAGCGTGAGGGGCGGGGAGGGAGGTTCCACAGATACGCAGTATTTT
TRBV18	TRBJ2-5	once	-	CASSGGTPLQETQYF	TGTGCCAGCTCCGGCGGGACACCCCTCCAAGAGACCCAGTACTTC
TRBV7-2	TRBJ2-3	few	TRBD2	CASSLEAGASDTQYF	TGTGCCAGCAGCTTAGAAGCGGGGGCCTCAGATACGCAGTATTTT
TRBV2	TRBJ2-5	many	-	CASSGGAGETQYF	TGTGCCAGCAGTGGGGGGGCGGGAGAGACCCAGTACTTC
TRBV20-1	TRBJ2-7	few	TRBD1	CSADPVDRDYEQYF	TGCAGTGCCGACCCGGTGGACAGGGACTACGAGCAGTACTTC
TRBV6-1	TRBJ2-3	few	TRBD2	CASIGGSSGRDTQYF	TGTGCCAGCATAGGGGGTAGTAGCGGGAGAGATACGCAGTATTTT
TRBV18	TRBJ2-3	many	TRBD1	CASSPDREAQYF	TGTGCCAGCTCACCGGACAGGGAGGCGCAGTATTTT
TRBV5-6	TRBJ2-4	-	-	CASSLEAKVAKNIQYF	TGTGCCAGCAGCTTGGAAGCGAAAGTAGCCAAAAACATTCAGTACTTC
TRBV6-2/TRBV6-3	TRBJ2-4	-	TRBD1	CASTRTGSKNIQYF	TGTGCCAGCACCAGGACAGGGTCCAAAAACATTCAGTACTTC
TRBV7-2	TRBJ1-5	-	TRBD1	CASNRGTGGDQPQHF	TGTGCCAGCAACCGGGGGACAGGAGGGGATCAGCCCCAGCATTTT
TRBV24-1	TRBJ1-1	many	-	CATMGAGNTEAFF	TGTGCCACCATGGGGGCGGGGAACACTGAAGCTTTCTTT
TRBV6-1	TRBJ1-2	many	TRBD1	CASSDDRAYGYTF	TGTGCCAGCAGCGATGACAGGGCCTATGGCTACACCTTC
TRBV5-1	TRBJ1-1	-	TRBD1	CASSNRGQGHTEAFF	TGCGCCAGCAGCAACAGGGGCCAGGGACACACTGAAGCTTTCTTT
TRBV19	TRBJ2-1	few	TRBD2	CASSIVTSGNNEQFF	TGTGCCAGTAGTATAGTTACTAGCGGGAACAATGAGCAGTTCTTC
TRBV30	TRBJ1-4	-	-	CAWAFREKLFF	TGTGCCTGGGCTTTCCGTGAAAAACTGTTTTTT
TRBV20-1	TRBJ1-1	many	-	CSAIKGVNTEAFF	TGCAGTGCTATAAAGGGGGTGAACACTGAAGCTTTCTTT
TRBV9	TRBJ2-2	many	-	CASSVGDINTGELFF	TGTGCCAGCAGCGTAGGGGACATTAACACCGGGGAGCTGTTTTTT
TRBV11-1	TRBJ2-3	many	-	CASSLVGQGSTDTQYF	TGTGCCAGCAGCTTAGTAGGCCAGGGGAGCACAGATACGCAGTATTTT
TRBV27	TRBJ1-5	many	-	CASRQGLSNQPQHF	TGTGCCAGCAGACAAGGACTGAGCAATCAGCCCCAGCATTTT
TRBV20-1	TRBJ1-5	-	TRBD1	CSAMVPQGAPNQPQHF	TGCAGTGCTATGGTGCCTCAGGGGGCCCCCAATCAGCCCCAGCATTTT
TRBV20-1	TRBJ1-2	many	-	CSAANHREAGGYTF	TGCAGTGCTGCGAACCACAGGGAGGCCGGTGGCTACACCTTC
TRBV5-1	TRBJ2-1	-	-	CASSPRVLNSYNEQFF	TGCGCCAGCAGCCCAAGGGTCCTTAACTCCTACAATGAGCAGTTCTTC
TRBV19	TRBJ2-7	few	TRBD2	CASSTEVAGGYEQYF	TGTGCCAGTAGTACGGAGGTAGCGGGAGGGTACGAGCAGTACTTC
TRBV2	TRBJ2-7	many	TRBD2	CASSESGREDEQYF	TGTGCCAGCAGTGAAAGCGGGAGGGAGGACGAGCAGTACTTC
TRBV20-1	TRBJ1-3	-	-	CSARVAQLAGNTIYF	TGCAGTGCTAGAGTTGCCCAGCTCGCTGGAAACACCATATATTTT
TRBV2	TRBJ2-3	many	-	CASYPGDGILDTQYF	TGTGCCAGCTACCCGGGAGATGGGATTTTAGATACGCAGTATTTT
TRBV12-3/TRBV12-4	TRBJ2-3	many	TRBD2	CASSSATSGITDTQYF	TGTGCCAGCAGTTCTGCGACTAGCGGGATCACAGATACGCAGTATTTT
TRBV13	TRBJ2-1	many	-	CASTLSGYNEQFF	TGTGCCAGCACACTCAGCGGGTACAATGAGCAGTTCTTC
TRBV19	TRBJ1-1	-	-	CASTGFGVNTEAFF	TGTGCCAGTACAGGGTTTGGGGTGAACACTGAAGCTTTCTTT
TRBV19	TRBJ2-7	few	-	CASSIRRSYEQYF	TGTGCCAGTAGTATAAGACGGTCCTACGAGCAGTACTTC
TRBV12-3/TRBV12-4	TRBJ1-2	many	-	CASSLSRRNYGYTF	TGTGCCAGCAGTTTATCGCGGAGGAACTATGGCTACACCTTC
TRBV4-1	TRBJ1-3	-	-	CASSQLPLSGNTIYF	TGCGCCAGCAGCCAACTCCCCCTCTCTGGAAACACCATATATTTT
TRBV3-1	TRBJ1-2	-	-	CASSQNRQGGYTF	TGTGCCAGCAGCCAGAACCGCCAAGGAGGCTACACCTTC
TRBV14	TRBJ2-7	many	TRBD2	CASSDSAGAYEQYF	TGTGCCAGCAGCGACTCCGCGGGGGCCTACGAGCAGTACTTC
TRBV3-1	TRBJ2-3	-	-	CASSLGTGPDTQYF	TGTGCCAGCAGCCTTGGGACTGGCCCTGATACGCAGTATTTT
TRBV12-3/TRBV12-4	TRBJ2-6	-	TRBD1	CASSLVVRGTGGSGANVLTF	TGTGCCAGCAGTTTGGTTGTAAGGGGGACAGGGGGCTCGGGGGCCAACGTCCTGACTTTC